This T cell receptor beta chain was sequenced for a study of blood T cells in healthy people across ages. The CDR3 covers 15 residues. Germline V gene data show CDR1 as SGHRS and CDR2 as YFSETQ. Trimming at V came to 2 bases and at J to 3 bases, leaving 5 bases not matched to a gene. A second PCR, run for about 6 to 11 cycles, used a sample-barcoded 5' primer plus a J-beta primer mix. One entry per CDR3 protein, called by TCRdb with MiXCR from the 5' RACE reads. The sample yields around 990,000 distinct CDR3 sequences, roughly a quarter seen once. The same data also contributed to another study, on T cells of mothers and their children.

The specimen was blood. The rearrangement uses TRBV5-1 and TRBJ2-3, with TRBD2 identical over 8 bases. This receptor was taken from a girl aged 2-10 years in good health. This CDR3 reads CASSFREGRTDTQYF. In nucleotides, the CDR3 is TGCGCCAGCAGCTTCCGGGAGGGCCGGACAGATACGCAGTATTTT.